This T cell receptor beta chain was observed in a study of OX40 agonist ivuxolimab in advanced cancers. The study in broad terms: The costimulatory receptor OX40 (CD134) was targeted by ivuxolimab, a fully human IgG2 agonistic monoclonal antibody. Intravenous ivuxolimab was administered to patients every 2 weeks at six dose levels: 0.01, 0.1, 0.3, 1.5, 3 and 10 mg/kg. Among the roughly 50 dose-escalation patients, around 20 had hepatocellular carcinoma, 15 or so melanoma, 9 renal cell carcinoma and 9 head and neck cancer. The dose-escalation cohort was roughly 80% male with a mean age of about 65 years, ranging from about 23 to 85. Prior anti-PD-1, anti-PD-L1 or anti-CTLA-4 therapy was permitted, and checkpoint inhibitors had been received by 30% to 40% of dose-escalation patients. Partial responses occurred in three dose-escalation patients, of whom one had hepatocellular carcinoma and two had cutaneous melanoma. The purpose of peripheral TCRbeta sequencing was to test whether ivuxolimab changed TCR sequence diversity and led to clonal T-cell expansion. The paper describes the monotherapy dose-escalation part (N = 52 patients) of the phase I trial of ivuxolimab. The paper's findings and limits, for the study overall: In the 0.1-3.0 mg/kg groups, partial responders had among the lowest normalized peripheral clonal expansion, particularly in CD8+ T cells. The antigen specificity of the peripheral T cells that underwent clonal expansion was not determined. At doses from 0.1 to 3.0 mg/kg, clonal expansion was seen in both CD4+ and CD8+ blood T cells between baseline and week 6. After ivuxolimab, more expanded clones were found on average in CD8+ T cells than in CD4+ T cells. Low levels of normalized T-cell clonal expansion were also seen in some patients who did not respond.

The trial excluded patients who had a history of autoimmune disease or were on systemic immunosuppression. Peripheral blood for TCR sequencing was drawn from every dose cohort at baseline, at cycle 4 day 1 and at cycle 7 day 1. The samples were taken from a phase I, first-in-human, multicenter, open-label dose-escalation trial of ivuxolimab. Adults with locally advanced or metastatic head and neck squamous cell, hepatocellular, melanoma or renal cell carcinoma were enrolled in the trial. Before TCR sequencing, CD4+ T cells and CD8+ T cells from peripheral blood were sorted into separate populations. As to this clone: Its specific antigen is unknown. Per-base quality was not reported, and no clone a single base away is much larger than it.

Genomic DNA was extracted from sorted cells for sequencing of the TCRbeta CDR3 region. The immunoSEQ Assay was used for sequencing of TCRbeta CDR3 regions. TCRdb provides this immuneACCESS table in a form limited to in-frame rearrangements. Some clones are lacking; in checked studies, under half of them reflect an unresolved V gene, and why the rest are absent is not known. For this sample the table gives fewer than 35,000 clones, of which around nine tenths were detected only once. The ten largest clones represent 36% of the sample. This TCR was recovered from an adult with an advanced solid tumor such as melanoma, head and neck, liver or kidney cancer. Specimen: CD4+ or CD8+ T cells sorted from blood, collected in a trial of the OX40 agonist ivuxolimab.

The DNA sequence is given as TGCGCCAGCAGTTCGGGACTAGCGGGGAATGAGCAGTTCTTC. It translates to CASSSGLAGNEQFF. The chain uses TRBV10-1 and TRBJ2-1, with 13 bases aligning to TRBD2. The V end gives up 5 bases and the J end 7 bases, leaving 2 bases in the junction not matched to a gene. CDR1 and CDR2, looked up from the germline V gene (reference sequence), are WNHNN and SYGVQD. The CDR3 contains 14 residues, cysteine and phenylalanine counted. The retained sequence is limited to the CDR3, 42 bases, with the frame set at the first base.